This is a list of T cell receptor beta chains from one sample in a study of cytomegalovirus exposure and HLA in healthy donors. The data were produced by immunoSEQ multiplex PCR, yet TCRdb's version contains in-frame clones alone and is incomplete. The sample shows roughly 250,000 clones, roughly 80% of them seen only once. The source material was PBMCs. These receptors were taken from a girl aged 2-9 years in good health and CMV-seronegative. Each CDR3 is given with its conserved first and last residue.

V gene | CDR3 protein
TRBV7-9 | CASSPRTSLDEQFF
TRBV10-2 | CASRALAGSTYNEQFF
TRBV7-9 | CASSLVPAANYGYTF
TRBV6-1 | CASSVLKDSTSSYEQYF
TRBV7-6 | CASSLRQGYEQYF
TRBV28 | CASSTPGARGFGTDTQYF
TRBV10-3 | CAIRAQGDNSPLHF
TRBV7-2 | CASSSRQGSMVAFF
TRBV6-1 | CASSVSGNEQYF
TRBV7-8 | CASSRIGAGGLGTGELFF
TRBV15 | CATSRDRGSWAEAFF
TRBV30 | CAWRSNRENTEAFF
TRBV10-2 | CASSGSGGYTF
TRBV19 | CASSVSPYGYTF
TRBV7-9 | CASSPRSQSTYEQYF
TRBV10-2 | CASSEIAGYTYEQYF
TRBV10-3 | CAISLAGGQGDTQYF
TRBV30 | CAWKTKTNYGYTF
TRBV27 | CASSLFSVTDTQYF
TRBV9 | CASSATPGASSGNTIYF
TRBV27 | CASSKRGLAGVSETQYF
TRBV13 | CASSLGLAGVYNEQFF
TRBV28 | CATQGADMNTEAFF
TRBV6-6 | CASRERGLAVYEQYF
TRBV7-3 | CASSIRQDDNEQFF
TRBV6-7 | CARQAGGASMNTEAFF
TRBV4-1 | CASSQRLGLSYGYTF
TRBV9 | CASSVGGRASTDTQYF
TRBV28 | CASSYSGLDYGYTF
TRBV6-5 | CASSSSTVRPYNEQFF
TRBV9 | CASRKSGVSTDTQYF
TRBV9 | CASSERVGGTEAFF
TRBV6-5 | CASSPWTGEAFF
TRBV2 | CASIRDRGFEKLFF
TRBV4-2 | CASSQETGASYGYTF
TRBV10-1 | CASDTGKCSPLHF
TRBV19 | CASSIRRVHTGELFF
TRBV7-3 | CASSLNRGYEQYF
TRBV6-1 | CASSAFPGGFYNEQFF
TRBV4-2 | CASSQPQQRRARGYEQFF
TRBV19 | CASSPGTGRYQPQHF
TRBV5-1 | CASSLVLAGSTSDTQYF
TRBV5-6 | CASRPGGESGYTF
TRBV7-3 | CASSPAGPKQFF
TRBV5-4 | CASSSGDKGVGEQYF
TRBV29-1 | CSVSGLNQPQHF
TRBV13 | CASRTTGTEAFF
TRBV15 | CATSSSREFSNQPQHF
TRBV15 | CATSRDPARGTGNTIYF
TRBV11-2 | CASSGTGENYGYTF
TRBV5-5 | CASSPDRGNQPQHF
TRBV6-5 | CASSMTGSAREQYF
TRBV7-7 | CASSRTSSGTGELFF
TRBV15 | CATKTRGVTSSTDTQYF
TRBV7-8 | CASSKGGGLAPYEQYF